This is a list of T cell receptor beta chains from one sample in a study of T cells in Graves' hyperthyroidism and ophthalmopathy. MiXCR, applied by TCRdb to the multiplex PCR reads, yields one record per CDR3 protein. The table has a few hundred thousand distinct CDR3 sequences, about a sixth seen once; the top ten hold roughly a sixth. Sequenced input: blood. The receptors derive from a young woman with Graves' ophthalmopathy. CDR3s include the opening cysteine and the closing phenylalanine or tryptophan. Size is omitted from some rows. Given values are once, few, many or a class for expanded clones.

J gene | clone size | V gene | CDR3 protein
TRBJ1-4 | many | TRBV28 | CASSRRIGTGDEKLFF
TRBJ1-1 | NA | TRBV4-2 | CASSQVWENTEAFF
TRBJ1-1 | many | TRBV10-1 | CASSHRGPTEAFF
TRBJ1-2 | few | TRBV20-1 | CNARSYGYTF
TRBJ2-1 | many | TRBV7-2 | CASSLVGEKEQFF
TRBJ2-2 | few | TRBV9 | CASSVVPGENTGELFF
TRBJ1-3 | NA | TRBV12-3/TRBV12-4 | CASSLAGGAGNTIYF
TRBJ2-7 | many | TRBV7-6 | CASSLVSQYEQYF
TRBJ2-7 | NA | TRBV7-9 | CASQGDQRAYEQYF
TRBJ1-5 | few | TRBV11-2 | CASSLDGTNQPQHF
TRBJ1-2 | many | TRBV30 | CAWSIATAYYGYTF
TRBJ1-4 | few | TRBV7-9 | CASRPTGGFNEKLFF
TRBJ1-5 | many | TRBV5-1 | CASSLGGDRGRNQPQHF
TRBJ2-3 | NA | TRBV11-1 | CASSQQGLDTQYF
TRBJ1-1 | many | TRBV5-1 | CASSRGQLNTEAFF
TRBJ1-2 | NA | TRBV14 | CASSPEAWGGYTF
TRBJ2-5 | many | TRBV30 | CASTGWRETQYF
TRBJ1-2 | NA | TRBV12-3/TRBV12-4 | CASSLRTGKTF
TRBJ2-7 | many | TRBV7-8 | CASSFPRSPYEQYF
TRBJ1-3 | many | TRBV7-2 | CASSTRQGDTIYF
TRBJ1-1 | many | TRBV7-2 | CASSEQRNTEAFF
TRBJ1-1 | many | TRBV24-1 | CATSDFPPPQDPRNTEAFF
TRBJ2-7 | many | TRBV28 | CASGGLAYEQYF
TRBJ2-6 | many | TRBV2 | CASSERSSGANVLTF
TRBJ2-2 | few | TRBV15 | CATSRDQTGELFF
TRBJ1-5 | few | TRBV28 | CASSPRDRGRGNQPQHF
TRBJ2-1 | few | TRBV7-2 | CASSFRAYNEQFF
TRBJ2-3 | many | TRBV3-1 | CASSLRVYPDTQYF
TRBJ1-5 | many | TRBV28 | CASNPTGEVNQPQHF
TRBJ1-4 | few | TRBV2 | CASSDFLLGNEKLFF
TRBJ2-1 | many | TRBV12-3/TRBV12-4 | CASSLWGTGVYNEQFF
TRBJ1-3 | NA | TRBV5-1 | CASSLDPRAGNTIYF
TRBJ1-2 | many | TRBV7-2 | CASSASGQTLWAGYTF
TRBJ1-1 | few | TRBV6-1 | CASTITNTEAFF
TRBJ1-5 | few | TRBV3-1 | CASSQDVQGGQPQHF
TRBJ2-7 | many | TRBV11-2 | CASSLARGAYEQYF